This T cell receptor beta chain was found in a study of somatic mutations in cytotoxic T cells in rheumatoid arthritis. About the research overall: No treatment had yet been given when patient blood (approximately 29 ml EDTA) was drawn, right after diagnosis.

Trimming cost V 5 bases and J 3 bases; bases outside gene matches: 4. Germline V gene sequence: CDR1 SGHDT, CDR2 YYEEEE. The CDR3 is made up of 13 amino acids. Some clones are missing from TCRdb's copy, which holds only in-frame ones; the method was immunoSEQ multiplex PCR. The sample records 6,000 to 8,000 clones, roughly 90% being singletons. The chain has TRBV5-6 and TRBJ1-1; 7 positions match TRBD1. The specimen sequenced was CD8+ T cells sorted from blood. This TCR was recovered from a man aged 35 to 55 with rheumatoid arthritis. The CDR3, as DNA: TGTGCCAGCAGGTCAGGGGGGTACACTGAAGCTTTCTTT. It encodes CASRSGGYTEAFF.